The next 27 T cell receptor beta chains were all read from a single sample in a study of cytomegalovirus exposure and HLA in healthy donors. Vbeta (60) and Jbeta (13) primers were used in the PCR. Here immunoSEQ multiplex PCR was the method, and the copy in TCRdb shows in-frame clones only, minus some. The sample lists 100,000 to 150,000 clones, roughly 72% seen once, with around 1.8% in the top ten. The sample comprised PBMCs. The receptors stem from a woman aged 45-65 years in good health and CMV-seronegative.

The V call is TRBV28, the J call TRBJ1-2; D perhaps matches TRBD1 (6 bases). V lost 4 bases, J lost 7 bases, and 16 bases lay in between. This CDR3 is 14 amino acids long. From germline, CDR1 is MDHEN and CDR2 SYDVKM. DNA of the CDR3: TGTGCCAGCAGTTGGGATATTCAGGGGTTTGGCTACACCTTC. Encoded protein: CASSWDIQGFGYTF.

The CDR3 sequence: CASSIRVKETQYF. DNA of the CDR3: TGTGCCAGTAGTATCAGGGTGAAAGAGACCCAGTACTTC. This sequence joins TRBV19 and TRBJ2-5; a possible D gene is TRBD1 (5 bases). Trimming stripped 3 bases from V and 3 bases from J, with 8 bases between. Per the germline V gene, CDR1 is LNHDA and CDR2 is SQIVND (reference sequence). CDR3 size: 13 residues.

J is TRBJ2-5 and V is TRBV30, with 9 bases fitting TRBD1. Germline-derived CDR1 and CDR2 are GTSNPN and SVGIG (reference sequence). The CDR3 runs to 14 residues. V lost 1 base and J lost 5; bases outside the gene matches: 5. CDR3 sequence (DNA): TGTGCCTGGAGTGATGGGACAGGGTGGGAGACCCAGTACTTC. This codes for CAWSDGTGWETQYF. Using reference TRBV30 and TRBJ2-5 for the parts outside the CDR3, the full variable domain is SQTIHQWPATLVQPVGSPLSLECTVEGTSNPNLYWYRQAAGRGLQLLFYSVGIGQISSEVPQNLSASRPQDRQFILSSKKLLLSDSGFYLCAWSDGTGWETQYFGPGTRLLVL.

CDR3 bases: TGTGCCTGGAGTGAGGGGGCGCGAGGCTATGGCTACACCTTC. Its translation is CAWSEGARGYGYTF. The chain couples TRBV30 to TRBJ1-2; the match to TRBD1 covers 7 bases. Germline V gene data show CDR1 as GTSNPN and CDR2 as SVGIG (reference sequence). Losses at the gene ends were 1 base for V and 4 bases for J; bases not matched to a gene: 6. The CDR3 spans 14 residues.

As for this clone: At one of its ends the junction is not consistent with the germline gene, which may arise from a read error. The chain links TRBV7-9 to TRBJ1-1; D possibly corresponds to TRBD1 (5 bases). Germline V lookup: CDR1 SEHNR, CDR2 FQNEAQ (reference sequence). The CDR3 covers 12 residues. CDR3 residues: CSSSPAGTEAFF. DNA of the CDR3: TGTTCCAGCAGCCCTGCAGGGACTGAAGCTTTCTTT.

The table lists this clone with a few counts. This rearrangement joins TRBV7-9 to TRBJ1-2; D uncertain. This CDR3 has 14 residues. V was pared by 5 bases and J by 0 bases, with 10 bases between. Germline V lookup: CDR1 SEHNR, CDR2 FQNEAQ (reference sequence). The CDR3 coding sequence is TGTGCCAGCAGCCCCGGCGGGACTAACTATGGCTACACCTTC. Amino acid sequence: CASSPGGTNYGYTF.

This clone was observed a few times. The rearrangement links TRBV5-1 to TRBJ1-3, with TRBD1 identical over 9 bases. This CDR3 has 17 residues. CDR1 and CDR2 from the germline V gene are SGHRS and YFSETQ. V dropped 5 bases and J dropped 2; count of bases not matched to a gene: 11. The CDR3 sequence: CASSYLRTGEPGNTIYF. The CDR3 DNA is TGCGCCAGCAGTTACCTCAGGACAGGGGAGCCTGGAAACACCATATATTTT. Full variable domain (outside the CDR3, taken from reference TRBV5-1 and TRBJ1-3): KAGVTQTPRYLIKTRGQQVTLSCSPISGHRSVSWYQQTPGQGLQFLFEYFSETQRNKGNFPGRFSGRQFSNSRSEMNVSTLELGDSALYLCASSYLRTGEPGNTIYFGEGSWLTVV.

The CDR3 DNA is TGTGCTAGTGGTTCCCAGGGGGGAAACACTGAAGCTTTCTTT. Translating it yields CASGSQGGNTEAFF. The chain links TRBV12-5 to TRBJ1-1; TRBD1 agrees at 7 bases. V shed 4 bases, J shed 2 bases, and the junction held 4 bases outside the gene matches. Germline V lookup: CDR1 LGHNT, CDR2 FRNRAP. This CDR3 has 14 amino acids.

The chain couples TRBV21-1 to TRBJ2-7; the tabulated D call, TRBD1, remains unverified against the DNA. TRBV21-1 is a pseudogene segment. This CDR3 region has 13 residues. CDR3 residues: CASSTKETGGQYV. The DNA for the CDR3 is TGTGCCAGCAGCACCAAAGAGACAGGCGGGCAGTACGTC.

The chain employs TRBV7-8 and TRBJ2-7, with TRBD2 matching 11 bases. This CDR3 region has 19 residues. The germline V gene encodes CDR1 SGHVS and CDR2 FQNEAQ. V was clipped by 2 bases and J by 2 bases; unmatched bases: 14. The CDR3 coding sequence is TGTGCCAGCAGCTTAAGTGGGACTAGCGGTCGAGTGGGAACCTACGAGCAGTACGTC. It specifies CASSLSGTSGRVGTYEQYV.

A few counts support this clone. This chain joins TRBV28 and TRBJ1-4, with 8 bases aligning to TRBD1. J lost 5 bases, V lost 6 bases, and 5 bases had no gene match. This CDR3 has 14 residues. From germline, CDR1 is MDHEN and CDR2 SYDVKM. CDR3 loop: CASSPTGGNEKLFF. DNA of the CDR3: TGTGCCAGCAGCCCCACAGGGGGAAATGAAAAACTGTTTTTT.

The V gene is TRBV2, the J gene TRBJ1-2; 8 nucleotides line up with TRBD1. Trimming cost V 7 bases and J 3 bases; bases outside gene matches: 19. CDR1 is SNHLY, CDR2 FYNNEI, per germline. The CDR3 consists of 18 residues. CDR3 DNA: TGTGCCAGCACTCTGAGAATCCGTCAGGGGGCATGGGACTATGGCTACACCTTC. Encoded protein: CASTLRIRQGAWDYGYTF.

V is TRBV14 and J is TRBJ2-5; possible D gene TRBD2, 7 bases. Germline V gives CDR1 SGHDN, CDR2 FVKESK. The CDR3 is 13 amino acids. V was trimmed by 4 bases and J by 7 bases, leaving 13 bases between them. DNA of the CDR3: TGTGCCAGCAGCCCTGCGGGGGCGGGGACCCAGTACTTC. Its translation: CASSPAGAGTQYF. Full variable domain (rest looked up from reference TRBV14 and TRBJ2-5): EAGVTQFPSHSVIEKGQTVTLRCDPISGHDNLYWYRRVMGKEIKFLLHFVKESKQDESGMPNNRFLAERTGGTYSTLKVQPAELEDSGVYFCASSPAGAGTQYFGPGTRLLVL.

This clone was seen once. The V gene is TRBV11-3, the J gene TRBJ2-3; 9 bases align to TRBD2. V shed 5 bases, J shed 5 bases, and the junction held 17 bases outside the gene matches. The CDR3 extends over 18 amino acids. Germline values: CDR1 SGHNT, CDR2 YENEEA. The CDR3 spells CASSPLAGFNAGGDTQYF. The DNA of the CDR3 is TGTGCCAGCAGCCCCCTAGCGGGATTCAACGCGGGGGGAGATACGCAGTATTTT. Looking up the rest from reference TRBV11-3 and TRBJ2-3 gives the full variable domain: EAGVVQSPRYKIIEKKQPVAFWCNPISGHNTLYWYLQNLGQGPELLIRYENEEAVDDSQLPKDRFSAERLKGVDSTLKIQPAELGDSAVYLCASSPLAGFNAGGDTQYFGPGTRLTVL.

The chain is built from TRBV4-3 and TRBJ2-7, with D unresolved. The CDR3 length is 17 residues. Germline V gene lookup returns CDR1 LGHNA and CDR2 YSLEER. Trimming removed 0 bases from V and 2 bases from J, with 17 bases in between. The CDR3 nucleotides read TGCGCCAGCAGCCAAGAATCCCCATTTGCGAGCCCCTACGAGCAGTACTTC. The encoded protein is CASSQESPFASPYEQYF.

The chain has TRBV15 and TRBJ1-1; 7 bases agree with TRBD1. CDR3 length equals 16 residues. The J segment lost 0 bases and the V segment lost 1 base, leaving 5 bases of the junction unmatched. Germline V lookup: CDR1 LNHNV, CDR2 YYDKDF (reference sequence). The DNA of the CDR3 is TGTGCCACCAGCAGAGGGCTGGGACAGATGAACACTGAAGCTTTCTTT. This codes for CATSRGLGQMNTEAFF.

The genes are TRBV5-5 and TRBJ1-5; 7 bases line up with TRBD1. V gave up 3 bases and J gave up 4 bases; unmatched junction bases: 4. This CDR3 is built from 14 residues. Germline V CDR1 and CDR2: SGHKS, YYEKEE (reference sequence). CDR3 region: CASSSTGLNQPQHF. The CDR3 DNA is TGTGCCAGCAGCTCGACAGGGTTGAATCAGCCCCAGCATTTT.

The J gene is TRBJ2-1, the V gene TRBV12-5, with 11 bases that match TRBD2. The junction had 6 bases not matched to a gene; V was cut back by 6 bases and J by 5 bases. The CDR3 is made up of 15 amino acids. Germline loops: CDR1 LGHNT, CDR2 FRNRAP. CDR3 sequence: CASGPGTSGDNEQFF. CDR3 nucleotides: TGTGCTAGTGGACCCGGGACTAGCGGAGACAATGAGCAGTTCTTC. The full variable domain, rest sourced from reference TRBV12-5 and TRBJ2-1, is DARVTQTPRHKVTEMGQEVTMRCQPILGHNTVFWYRQTMMQGLELLAYFRNRAPLDDSGMPKDRFSAEMPDATLATLKIQPSEPRDSAVYFCASGPGTSGDNEQFFGPGTRLTVL.

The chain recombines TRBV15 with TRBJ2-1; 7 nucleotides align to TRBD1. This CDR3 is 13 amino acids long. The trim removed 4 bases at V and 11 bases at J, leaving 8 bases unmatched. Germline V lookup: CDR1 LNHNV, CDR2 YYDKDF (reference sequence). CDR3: CATSTYRGTQQFF. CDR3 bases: TGTGCCACCAGCACTTACAGGGGCACCCAGCAGTTCTTC.

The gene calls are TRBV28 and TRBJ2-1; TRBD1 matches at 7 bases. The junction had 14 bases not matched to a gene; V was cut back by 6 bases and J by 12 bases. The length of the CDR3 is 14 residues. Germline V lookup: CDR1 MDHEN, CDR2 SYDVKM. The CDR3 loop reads CASSQRTGWIAQFF. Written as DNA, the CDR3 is TGTGCCAGCAGCCAGCGGACAGGCTGGATTGCGCAGTTCTTC. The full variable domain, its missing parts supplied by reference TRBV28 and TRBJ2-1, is DVKVTQSSRYLVKRTGEKVFLECVQDMDHENMFWYRQDPGLGLRLIYFSYDVKMKEKGDIPEGYSVSREKKERFSLILESASTNQTSMYLCASSQRTGWIAQFFGPGTRLTVL.

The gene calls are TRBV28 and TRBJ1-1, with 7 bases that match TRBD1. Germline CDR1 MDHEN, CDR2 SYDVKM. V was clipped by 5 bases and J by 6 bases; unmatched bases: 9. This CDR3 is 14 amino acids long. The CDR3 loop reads CASSGDREVPEAFF. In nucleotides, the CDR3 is TGTGCCAGCAGTGGTGACAGGGAGGTCCCTGAAGCTTTCTTT.

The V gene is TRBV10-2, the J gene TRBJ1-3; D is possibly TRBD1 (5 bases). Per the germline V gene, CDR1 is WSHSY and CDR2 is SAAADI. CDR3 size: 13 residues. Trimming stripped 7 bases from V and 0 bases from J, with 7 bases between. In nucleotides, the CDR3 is TGCGCCAGCATGGGGGGCTCTGGAAACACCATATATTTT. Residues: CASMGGSGNTIYF.

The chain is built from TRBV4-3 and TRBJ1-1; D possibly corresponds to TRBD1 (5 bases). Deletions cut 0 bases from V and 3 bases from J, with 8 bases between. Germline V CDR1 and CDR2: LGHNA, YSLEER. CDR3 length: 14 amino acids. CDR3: CASSQDQGDTEAFF. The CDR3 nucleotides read TGCGCCAGCAGCCAAGATCAGGGTGACACTGAAGCTTTCTTT.

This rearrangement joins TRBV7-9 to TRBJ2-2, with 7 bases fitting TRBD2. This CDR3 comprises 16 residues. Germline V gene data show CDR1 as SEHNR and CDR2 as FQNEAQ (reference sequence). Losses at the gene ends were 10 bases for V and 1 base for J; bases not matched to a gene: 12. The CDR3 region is CAKQMSGVWNTGELFF. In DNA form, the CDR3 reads TGTGCCAAACAAATGAGCGGGGTGTGGAACACCGGGGAGCTGTTTTTT.

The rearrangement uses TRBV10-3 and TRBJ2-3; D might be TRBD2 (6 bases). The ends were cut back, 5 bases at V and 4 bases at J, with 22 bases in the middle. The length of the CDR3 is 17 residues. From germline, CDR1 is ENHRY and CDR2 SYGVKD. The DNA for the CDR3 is TGTGCCATCAGTTTCGGGTTCCTTACTAGCAACCCAGATACGCAGTATTTT. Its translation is CAISFGFLTSNPDTQYF.

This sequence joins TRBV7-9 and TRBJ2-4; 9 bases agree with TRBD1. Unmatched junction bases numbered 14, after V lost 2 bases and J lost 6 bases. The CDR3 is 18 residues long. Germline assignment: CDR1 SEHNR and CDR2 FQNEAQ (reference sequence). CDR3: CASSLTVQTGTGLNIQYF. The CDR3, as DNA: TGTGCCAGCAGCTTAACGGTTCAGACCGGGACAGGGTTAAACATTCAGTACTTC.

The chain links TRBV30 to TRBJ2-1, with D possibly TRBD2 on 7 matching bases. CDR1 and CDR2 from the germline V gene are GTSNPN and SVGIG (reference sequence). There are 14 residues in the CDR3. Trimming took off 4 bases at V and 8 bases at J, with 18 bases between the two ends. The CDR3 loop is CAWNWGGPFDEQFF. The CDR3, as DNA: TGTGCCTGGAATTGGGGGGGCCCCTTCGATGAGCAGTTCTTC.